This is a list of T cell receptor beta chains from one sample in a study of blood T cells in healthy people across ages. MiXCR, run by TCRdb on the 5' RACE reads, gives a single entry per CDR3 protein. The sample has under 2,000,000 distinct CDR3 sequences; less than 50% are singletons. The specimen sequenced was blood. These receptors originate from a woman in her forties in good health. The CDR3 runs from the conserved cysteine through the conserved F or W.

v_gene	j_gene	CDR3aa
TRBV28	TRBJ2-1	CASSIAGDDNEQFF
TRBV7-2	TRBJ2-3	CASSLARQVDTQYF
TRBV4-3	TRBJ2-7	CASSQGSDSREQYF
TRBV13	TRBJ2-1	CASSPPIAGAYNEQFF
TRBV20-1	TRBJ2-1	CSATGQGLKTIQFF
TRBV2	TRBJ1-1	CASSETGVNTEAFF
TRBV28	TRBJ1-4	CASRQEKLFF
TRBV19	TRBJ1-5	CASSMVQEYQPQHF
TRBV20-1	TRBJ2-5	CSASEQGPWETQYF
TRBV7-2	TRBJ2-1	CASSLATGTGNNEQFF
TRBV6-5	TRBJ2-3	CASKGQGGDTQYF
TRBV6-5	TRBJ1-1	CASSGPQGTGEAFF
TRBV20-1	TRBJ2-1	CSARTSGGTYNEQFF
TRBV3-1	TRBJ2-2	CASSQGAIGLSTGELFF
TRBV28	TRBJ2-7	CASSSADHPTGVGEQYF
TRBV28	TRBJ1-2	CADWAANYGYTF
TRBV9	TRBJ1-5	CASSVGQGGQPQHF
TRBV11-2	TRBJ1-2	CASSLRYTDGYTF
TRBV7-6	TRBJ1-1	CASSLATGTEAFF
TRBV24-1	TRBJ2-1	CATSDPVGPSGGNEQFF
TRBV20-1	TRBJ2-3	CSARARLAGEHTQYF
TRBV7-9	TRBJ2-1	CASSPGYRVPFF
TRBV7-2	TRBJ1-5	CASSFQQGGSNQPQHF
TRBV6-6	TRBJ2-7	CASSYSNRVVGSYEQYF
TRBV6-5	TRBJ1-2	CASFTGGLGYTF
TRBV7-3	TRBJ2-3	CASSTRLAGTTDTQYF
TRBV25-1	.	CASSDQAAGVYNEQYF
TRBV13	TRBJ2-7	CASSLEGLDYEQYF
TRBV12-3/TRBV12-4	TRBJ2-7	CASGIDYEQYF
TRBV13	TRBJ2-5	CASSLGGAPIGTQYF
TRBV27	TRBJ1-4	CASSLPGPRASNEKLFF
TRBV6-2/TRBV6-3	TRBJ2-4	CASSGQLAKNIQYF
TRBV27	TRBJ2-5	CASSRGTVLQETQYF
TRBV6-5	TRBJ2-1	CASSIPTSAGSNEQFF
TRBV7-2	TRBJ2-3	CASSLASGTSTDTQYF
TRBV10-3	TRBJ2-1	CAISDPGLARGTSYNEQFF
TRBV24-1	TRBJ2-1	CATSDSGTPYNEQFF